This T cell receptor (beta chain) originates from a study of blood T cell repertoires in COVID-19 (dated by TCRdb to 2019 to 2021). Context from the whole study: Samples from collaborators originated in the United States, Italy and Spain and spanned both the acute and convalescent phases of COVID-19. The prospective study material was composed of cDNA or gDNA derived from T cells, B-cell-depleted T cells, or PBMCs. Subjects who had been exposed to COVID-19, were actively infected with it, or had recovered from it provided the deeply sampled blood TCRbeta repertoires that made up the dataset. The repertoires were released in a freely available public database meant as a resource for research on the immune response to SARS-CoV-2. The samples were drawn from two sources: the first 160 participants of the ongoing ImmuneRACE study, and 1,254 subjects contributed by 6 global collaborators. Nearly every sample came with metadata listing a de-identified subject ID, COVID-19 status, age in years and sex. Where HLA class I and class II types were available, the types were taken from metadata supplied by the sample provider, not from assay-based typing.

Points the paper makes about the study in general: Clinical and demographic metadata were provided uncurated, with the amount varying by source and participant.

Participants in the prospective study were enrolled through a virtual design, were aged roughly 18 to 100 years, and lived in approximately 25 United States geographic areas. To assign participants to cohorts, the prospective study relied on clinical history that participants themselves reported in a screening survey and a study questionnaire. Each participant in the prospective study had whole blood, serum and a nasopharyngeal or oropharyngeal swab collected by mobile phlebotomists. Prospective study participants could optionally give additional blood draws and questionnaires over a roughly 2-month period. Prospective study blood samples were shipped either frozen or at room temperature before DNA extraction. Taken from the germline V gene, the CDR1 and CDR2 loops are MNHEY and SVGEGT. The junction shows trimming of 2 bases on V and 3 bases on J, and the gene matches do not reach 4 bases of it. The CDR3 starts with the cysteine, ends with the phenylalanine, and has 15 residues. Only CDR3 DNA is held: 45 bases, read in frame from base 1.

TCRbeta CDR3 regions were amplified from genomic DNA using the immunoSEQ Assay, a bias-controlled multiplex PCR. As for how the authors treated the data: Within the assay, amplification of reference gene primers was used to estimate how many nucleated cells each sample contained. To quantify the absolute abundance of each unique TCRbeta CDR3 rearrangement, sequence reads were collapsed and filtered. For each sample, productive Simpson clonality was calculated as the square root of Simpson's diversity index across productive rearrangements. This immuneACCESS table, as held by TCRdb, lists in-frame sequences with V and J called but not all clones. Of the missing ones, under half trace to an unresolved V gene in checked studies; the others have no known cause. The D gene and trimming were derived from the DNA, and the V and J assignments and clone size from that table. Here the sample has roughly 190,000 clones; less than 85% occur a single time. The ten largest clones add up to roughly 5.2% of the sample.

Note on this clone: Its specific antigen is unknown. No clone much larger than this one lies a single base away; base qualities are absent.

The chain uses TRBV6-2 or TRBV6-3 and TRBJ2-3; 8 bases in the junction line up with TRBD1. Sample: PBMCs or T cells enriched from blood (not recorded which). The TCR originated in a woman in her sixties with acute COVID-19. The CDR3 protein: CASSYGQGETDTQYF. The DNA sequence follows: TGTGCCAGCAGTTACGGACAGGGTGAGACAGATACGCAGTATTTT.